This is a list of T cell receptor beta chains from one sample in a study of PD-L1 blockade in urothelial cancer. Sequencing was performed with immunoSEQ multiplex PCR; in TCRdb, only in-frame clones are kept and a portion is missing. The profile shows about 48,000 clones, 86% of them singletons. The source was PBMCs, collected around atezolizumab (anti-PD-L1) treatment. These receptors were taken from a man in his fifties or sixties with urothelial cancer. Both conserved end residues are part of each CDR3. The D gene is left open where the match is weak. Part of the rows lack a size; the others show once, few, many or a class for expanded clones.

J gene: TRBJ1-2
clone size: NA
CDR3 length: 14
D gene: TRBD1
V gene: TRBV7-9
CDR3 DNA: TGTGCCAGCAGCAAAGGACAGGGCAACTATGGCTACACCTTC
CDR3 protein: CASSKGQGNYGYTF

J gene: TRBJ2-7
clone size: NA
CDR3 length: 16
D gene: TRBD1
V gene: TRBV18
CDR3 DNA: TGTGCCAGCTCACCACCGTCTGGACAGGTGATAAACGAGCAGTACTTC
CDR3 protein: CASSPPSGQVINEQYF

J gene: TRBJ2-7
clone size: NA
CDR3 length: 14
D gene: TRBD2
V gene: TRBV6-5
CDR3 DNA: TGTGCCAGCGGGGAGGGCGGGGGTTCCTACGAGCAGTACTTC
CDR3 protein: CASGEGGGSYEQYF

J gene: TRBJ2-1
clone size: NA
CDR3 length: 15
D gene: NA
V gene: TRBV12-5
CDR3 DNA: TGTGCTAGTGCCCTAAGGACTACTAGTTCTAATGAGCAGTTCTTC
CDR3 protein: CASALRTTSSNEQFF

J gene: TRBJ1-1
clone size: NA
CDR3 length: 13
D gene: NA
V gene: TRBV11-3
CDR3 DNA: TGTGCCAGCAGCTTAGTACAGAACACTGAAGCTTTCTTT
CDR3 protein: CASSLVQNTEAFF

J gene: TRBJ1-2
clone size: few
CDR3 length: 15
D gene: TRBD1
V gene: TRBV4-1
CDR3 DNA: TGCGCCAGCAGCCAAGGACAGGGCAATTACTATGGCTACACCTTC
CDR3 protein: CASSQGQGNYYGYTF

J gene: TRBJ1-6
clone size: NA
CDR3 length: 13
D gene: NA
V gene: TRBV4-3
CDR3 DNA: TGCGCCAGCAGCCAAGTCCGGAATTCACCCCTCCACTTT
CDR3 protein: CASSQVRNSPLHF

J gene: TRBJ2-5
clone size: NA
CDR3 length: 16
D gene: TRBD2
V gene: TRBV7-2
CDR3 DNA: TGTGCCAGCAGCCCGGGGACTAGCGGTCCGCAAGAGACCCAGTACTTC
CDR3 protein: CASSPGTSGPQETQYF

J gene: TRBJ2-7
clone size: once
CDR3 length: 14
D gene: NA
V gene: TRBV5-4
CDR3 DNA: TGTGCCAGCAAGGCCCGGGACTCCACCTACGAGCAGTACTTC
CDR3 protein: CASKARDSTYEQYF

J gene: TRBJ2-7
clone size: NA
CDR3 length: 15
D gene: TRBD1
V gene: TRBV10-1
CDR3 DNA: TGCGCCAGCAGTGAGTCCGGGACAGGGGTGAACGAGCAGTACTTC
CDR3 protein: CASSESGTGVNEQYF

J gene: TRBJ1-5
clone size: NA
CDR3 length: 14
D gene: NA
V gene: TRBV5-5
CDR3 DNA: TGTGCCAGCAGCCTGACTGTAAGCAATCAGCCCCAGCATTTT
CDR3 protein: CASSLTVSNQPQHF

J gene: TRBJ2-3
clone size: NA
CDR3 length: 15
D gene: TRBD2
V gene: TRBV11-3
CDR3 DNA: TGTGCCAGCAGCTATGGACTAGCGGGCACAGATACGCAGTATTTT
CDR3 protein: CASSYGLAGTDTQYF

J gene: TRBJ2-2
clone size: NA
CDR3 length: 18
D gene: TRBD2
V gene: TRBV7-8
CDR3 DNA: TGTGCCAGCAGCGCCAGACTAGCGGGGGGGCTGAACACCGGGGAGCTGTTTTTT
CDR3 protein: CASSARLAGGLNTGELFF

J gene: TRBJ1-3
clone size: NA
CDR3 length: 13
D gene: NA
V gene: TRBV5-1
CDR3 DNA: TGCGCCAGCACGTCAGGGAATGGAAACACCATATATTTT
CDR3 protein: CASTSGNGNTIYF

J gene: TRBJ1-1
clone size: NA
CDR3 length: 14
D gene: NA
V gene: TRBV6-5
CDR3 DNA: TGTGCCAGCAGCCGCAACAGGGACGTCACTGAAGCTTTCTTT
CDR3 protein: CASSRNRDVTEAFF

J gene: TRBJ2-7
clone size: NA
CDR3 length: 13
D gene: TRBD1
V gene: TRBV30
CDR3 DNA: TGTGCCTGGAGTGTACAGGGGGACGACGAGCAGTACTTC
CDR3 protein: CAWSVQGDDEQYF

J gene: TRBJ1-3
clone size: few
CDR3 length: 17
D gene: TRBD1
V gene: TRBV5-1
CDR3 DNA: TGCGCCAGCAGCTTGGCCCCCAACAGGAAGGGGGCAAACACCATATATTTT
CDR3 protein: CASSLAPNRKGANTIYF

J gene: TRBJ2-7
clone size: NA
CDR3 length: 14
D gene: NA
V gene: TRBV13
CDR3 DNA: TGTGCCAGCAGCTTAGGACAGAGCTCCTACGAGCAGTACTTC
CDR3 protein: CASSLGQSSYEQYF

J gene: TRBJ2-3
clone size: once
CDR3 length: 14
D gene: NA
V gene: TRBV6-1
CDR3 DNA: TGTGCCAGCAGCTCCGGGACTAGCACAGATACGCAGTATTTT
CDR3 protein: CASSSGTSTDTQYF

J gene: TRBJ1-1
clone size: NA
CDR3 length: 13
D gene: NA
V gene: TRBV11-3
CDR3 DNA: TGTGCCAGCAGCTTATTAGGGGACTCTGAAGCTTTCTTT
CDR3 protein: CASSLLGDSEAFF

J gene: TRBJ2-7
clone size: NA
CDR3 length: 13
D gene: NA
V gene: TRBV6-5
CDR3 DNA: TGTGCCAGCCGTAGGGGGGGGGCTTACGAGCAGTACTTC
CDR3 protein: CASRRGGAYEQYF

J gene: TRBJ1-6
clone size: NA
CDR3 length: 15
D gene: TRBD1
V gene: TRBV28
CDR3 DNA: TGTGCCAGCAGGACCCAAACAGGGGCAAAGAGGACCCTCCACTTT
CDR3 protein: CASRTQTGAKRTLHF

J gene: TRBJ1-1
clone size: once
CDR3 length: 14
D gene: NA
V gene: TRBV9
CDR3 DNA: TGTGCCAGCAGTGGGGAGGCCTGGAACACTGAAGCTTTCTTT
CDR3 protein: CASSGEAWNTEAFF

J gene: TRBJ1-2
clone size: NA
CDR3 length: 14
D gene: NA
V gene: TRBV5-4
CDR3 DNA: TGTGCCAGCAGCCCAGTCGCGGTAACTTATGGCTACACCTTC
CDR3 protein: CASSPVAVTYGYTF